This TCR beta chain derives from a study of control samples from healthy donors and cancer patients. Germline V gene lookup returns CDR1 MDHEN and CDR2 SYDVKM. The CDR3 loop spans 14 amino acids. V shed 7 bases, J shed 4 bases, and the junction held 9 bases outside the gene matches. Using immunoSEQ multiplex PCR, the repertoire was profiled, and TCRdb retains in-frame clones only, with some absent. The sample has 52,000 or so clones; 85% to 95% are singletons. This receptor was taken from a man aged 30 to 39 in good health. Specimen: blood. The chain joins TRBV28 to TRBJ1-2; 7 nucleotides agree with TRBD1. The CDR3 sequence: CASTPPGQPYGYTF. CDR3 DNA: TGTGCCAGCACTCCCCCGGGACAGCCCTATGGCTACACCTTC.